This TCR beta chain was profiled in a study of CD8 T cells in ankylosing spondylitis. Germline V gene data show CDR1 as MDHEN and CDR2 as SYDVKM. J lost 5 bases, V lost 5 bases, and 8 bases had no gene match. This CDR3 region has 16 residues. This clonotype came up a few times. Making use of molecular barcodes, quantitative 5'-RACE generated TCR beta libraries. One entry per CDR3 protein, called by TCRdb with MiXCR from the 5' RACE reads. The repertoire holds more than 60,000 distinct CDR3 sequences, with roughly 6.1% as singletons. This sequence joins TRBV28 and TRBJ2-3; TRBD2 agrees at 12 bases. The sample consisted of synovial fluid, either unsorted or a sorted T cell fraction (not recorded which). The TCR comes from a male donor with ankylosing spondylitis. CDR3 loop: CASSKRLAGVGDTQYF. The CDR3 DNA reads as TGTGCCAGCAGTAAACGACTAGCGGGAGTAGGAGATACGCAGTATTTT.